This record covers a single T cell receptor (beta chain). Its matching antigen is unknown. J gave up 2 bases and V 4 bases, and 15 bases lay outside the gene matches. The germline gives CDR1 SGHNT, CDR2 YYREEE (reference sequence). The CDR3 totals 18 residues. This sample stems from a study of T cell responses to AZD1222 COVID-19 vaccine. Across the study: Both about-4-week and about-12-week second-dose recipients were combined.

Study-level points and caveats: Close to half of all spike-specific TCRs reportedly target regions of the variants that are unmutated.

TCRdb's copy holds only in-frame clones and misses some; the assay was immunoSEQ multiplex PCR. The sample includes around 140,000 clones, around nine tenths seen only once; the top ten take 1.7%. The source was peripheral blood, collected on day 0 of AZD1222 vaccination. V gene TRBV5-4 combines with J gene TRBJ2-1, with 7 nucleotides matching TRBD2. The TCR sequence derives from an adult in good health. This CDR3 is CASSPSPLLAITYNEQFF. In DNA, the CDR3 is TGTGCCAGCAGCCCTTCTCCCCTACTAGCGATCACCTACAATGAGCAGTTCTTC.